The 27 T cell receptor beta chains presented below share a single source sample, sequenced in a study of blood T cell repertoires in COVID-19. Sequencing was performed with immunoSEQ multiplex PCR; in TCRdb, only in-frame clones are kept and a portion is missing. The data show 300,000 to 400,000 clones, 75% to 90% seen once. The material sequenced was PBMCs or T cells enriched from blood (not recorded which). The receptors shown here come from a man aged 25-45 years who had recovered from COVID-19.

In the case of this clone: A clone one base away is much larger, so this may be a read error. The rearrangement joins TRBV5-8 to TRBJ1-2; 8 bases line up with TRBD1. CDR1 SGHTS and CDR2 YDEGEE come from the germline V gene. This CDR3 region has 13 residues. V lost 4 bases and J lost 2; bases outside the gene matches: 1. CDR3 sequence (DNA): TGTGCCAGCAGCCGGACAGGGAACTATGGCTACACCTTC. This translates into CASSRTGNYGYTF.

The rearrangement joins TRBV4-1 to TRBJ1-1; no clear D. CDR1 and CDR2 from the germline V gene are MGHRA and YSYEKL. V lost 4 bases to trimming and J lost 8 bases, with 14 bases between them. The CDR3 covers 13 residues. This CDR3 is CASSLGGHGEAFF. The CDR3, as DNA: TGCGCCAGCAGCCTCGGCGGTCATGGGGAAGCTTTCTTT.

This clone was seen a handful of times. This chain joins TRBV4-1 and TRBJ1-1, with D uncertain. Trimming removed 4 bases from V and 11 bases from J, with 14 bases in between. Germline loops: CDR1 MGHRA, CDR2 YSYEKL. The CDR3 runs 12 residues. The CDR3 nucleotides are TGCGCCAGCAGCCCACACACGGGAGAGGCTTTCTTT. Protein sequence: CASSPHTGEAFF.

Here the CDR3 DNA reads TGTGCCAGCAGTTCACGAGTGGAGTCCTACAATGAGCAGTTCTTC. This gives the protein CASSSRVESYNEQFF. This chain joins TRBV28 and TRBJ2-1; D ambiguous. CDR1 and CDR2 from the germline V gene are MDHEN and SYDVKM. The V gene lost 4 bases and the J gene lost 1 base, with 11 bases spanning the gap. This CDR3 is 15 amino acids long.

The CDR3 is CASSPRGLAGADTQYF. CDR3 DNA sequence: TGTGCCAGCAGCCCCCGGGGGCTAGCGGGGGCAGATACGCAGTATTTT. The genes are TRBV14 and TRBJ2-3, with 10 bases matching TRBD2. The germline gives CDR1 SGHDN, CDR2 FVKESK. This CDR3 is 16 amino acids long. V lost 4 bases and J lost 4; bases outside the gene matches: 8.

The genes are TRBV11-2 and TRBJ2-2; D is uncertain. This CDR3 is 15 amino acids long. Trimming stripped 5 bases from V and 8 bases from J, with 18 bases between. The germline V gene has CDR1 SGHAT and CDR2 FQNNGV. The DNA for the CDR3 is TGTGCCAGCAGCCAACCGGGTCGCAGTATTGGGGAGCTGTTTTTT. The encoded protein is CASSQPGRSIGELFF.

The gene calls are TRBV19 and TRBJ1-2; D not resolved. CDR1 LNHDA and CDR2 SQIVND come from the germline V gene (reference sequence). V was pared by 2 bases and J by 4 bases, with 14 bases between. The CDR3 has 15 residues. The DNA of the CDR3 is TGTGCCAGTAGTATACGGAAGGACTTTGGCTATGGCTACACCTTC. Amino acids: CASSIRKDFGYGYTF.

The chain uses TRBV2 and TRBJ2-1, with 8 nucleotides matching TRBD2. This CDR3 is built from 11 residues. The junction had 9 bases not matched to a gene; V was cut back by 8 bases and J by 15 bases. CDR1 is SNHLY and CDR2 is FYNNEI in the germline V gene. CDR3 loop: CASLDGLAGFF. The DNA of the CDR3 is TGTGCCAGCCTCGATGGGCTAGCGGGGTTCTTC.

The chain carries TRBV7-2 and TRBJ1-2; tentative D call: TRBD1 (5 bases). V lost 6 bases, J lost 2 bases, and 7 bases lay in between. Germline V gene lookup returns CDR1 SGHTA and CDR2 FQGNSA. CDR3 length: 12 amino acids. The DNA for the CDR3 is TGTGCCAGCAGTTGGGGCAACTATGGCTACACCTTC. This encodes CASSWGNYGYTF.

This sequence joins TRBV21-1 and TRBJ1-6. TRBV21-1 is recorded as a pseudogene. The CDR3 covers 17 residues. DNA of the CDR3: TGTGCCAGCAGCAAAGCCTTACACCTCGGGGATAATTCACCCCTCCACTTT. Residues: CASSKALHLGDNSPLHF.

CDR3 sequence (DNA): TGCAGCGTTGTCACAGGGGAGTTCAATCAGCCCCAGCATTTT. Its translation is CSVVTGEFNQPQHF. This chain joins TRBV29-1 and TRBJ1-5, with TRBD1 matching 7 bases. The CDR3 length is 14 residues. V was clipped by 4 bases and J by 3 bases; unmatched bases: 6. From germline, CDR1 is SQVTM and CDR2 ANQGSEA.

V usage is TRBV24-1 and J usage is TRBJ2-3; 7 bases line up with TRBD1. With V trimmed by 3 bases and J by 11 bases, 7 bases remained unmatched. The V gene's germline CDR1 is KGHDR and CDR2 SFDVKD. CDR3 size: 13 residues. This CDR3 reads CATSDIGGAGQYF. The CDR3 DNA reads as TGTGCCACCAGTGATATAGGGGGCGCGGGGCAGTATTTT.

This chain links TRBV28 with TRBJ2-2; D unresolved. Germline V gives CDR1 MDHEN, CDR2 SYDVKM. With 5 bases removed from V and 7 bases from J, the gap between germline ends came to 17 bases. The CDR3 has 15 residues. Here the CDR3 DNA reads TGTGCCAGCAGTGACTCCTTTCAGCTCGTCGGGGAGCTGTTTTTT. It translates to CASSDSFQLVGELFF.

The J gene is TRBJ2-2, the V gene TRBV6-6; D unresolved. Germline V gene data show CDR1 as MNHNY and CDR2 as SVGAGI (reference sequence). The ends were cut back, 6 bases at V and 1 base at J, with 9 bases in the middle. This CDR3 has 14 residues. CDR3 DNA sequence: TGTGCCAGCAGAGATACATTGAACACCGGGGAGCTGTTTTTT. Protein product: CASRDTLNTGELFF.

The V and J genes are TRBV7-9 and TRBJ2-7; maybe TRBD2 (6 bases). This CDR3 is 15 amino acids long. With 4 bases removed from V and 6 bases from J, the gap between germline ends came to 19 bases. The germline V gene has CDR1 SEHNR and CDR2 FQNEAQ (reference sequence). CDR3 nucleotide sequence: TGTGCCAGCAGCTCGATGGAGGCCTCGGAGGGCGAGCAGTACTTC. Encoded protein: CASSSMEASEGEQYF.

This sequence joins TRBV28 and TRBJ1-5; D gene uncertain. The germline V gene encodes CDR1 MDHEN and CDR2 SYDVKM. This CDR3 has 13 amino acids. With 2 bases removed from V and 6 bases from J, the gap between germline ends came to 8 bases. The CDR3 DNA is TGTGCCAGCAGTTTAACAGCCCCTCAGCCCCAGCATTTT. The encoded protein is CASSLTAPQPQHF.

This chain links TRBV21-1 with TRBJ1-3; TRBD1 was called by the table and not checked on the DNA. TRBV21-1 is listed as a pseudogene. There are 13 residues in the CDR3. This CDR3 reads CASAQGSGNTIYF. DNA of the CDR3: TGTGCCAGCGCTCAGGGCTCTGGAAACACCATATATTTT.

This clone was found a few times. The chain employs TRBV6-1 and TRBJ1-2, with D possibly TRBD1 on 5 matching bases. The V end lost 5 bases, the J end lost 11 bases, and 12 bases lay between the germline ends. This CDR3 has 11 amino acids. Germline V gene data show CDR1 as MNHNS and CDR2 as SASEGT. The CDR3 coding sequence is TGTGCCAGCAGTAACCGGGGACTGTACACCTTC. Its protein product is CASSNRGLYTF.

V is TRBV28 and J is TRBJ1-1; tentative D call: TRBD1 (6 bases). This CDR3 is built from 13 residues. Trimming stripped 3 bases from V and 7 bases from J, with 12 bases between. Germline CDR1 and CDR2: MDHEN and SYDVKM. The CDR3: CASSLVGAGEAFF. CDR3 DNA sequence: TGTGCCAGCAGTTTGGTGGGGGCTGGTGAAGCTTTCTTT.

CDR3 loop: CASSIGTGRYEQYF. CDR3 DNA: TGTGCCAGTAGTATAGGGACAGGGAGATACGAGCAGTACTTC. V and J are TRBV19 and TRBJ2-7, with 8 bases identical to TRBD1. The length of the CDR3 is 14 residues. Germline loops: CDR1 LNHDA, CDR2 SQIVND (reference sequence). The V segment lost 1 base and the J segment 4 bases; nucleotides outside the gene matches: 3.

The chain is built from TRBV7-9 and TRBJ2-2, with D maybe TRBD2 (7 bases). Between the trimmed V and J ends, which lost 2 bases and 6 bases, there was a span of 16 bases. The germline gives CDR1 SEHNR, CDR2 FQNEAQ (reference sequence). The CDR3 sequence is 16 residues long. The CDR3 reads CASSLRTGGSAGELFF. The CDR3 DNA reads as TGTGCCAGCAGCTTAAGGACGGGGGGCTCTGCCGGGGAGCTGTTTTTT. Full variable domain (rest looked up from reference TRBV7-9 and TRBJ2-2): DTGVSQNPRHKITKRGQNVTFRCDPISEHNRLYWYRQTLGQGPEFLTYFQNEAQLEKSRLLSDRFSAERPKGSFSTLEIQRTEQGDSAMYLCASSLRTGGSAGELFFGEGSRLTVL.

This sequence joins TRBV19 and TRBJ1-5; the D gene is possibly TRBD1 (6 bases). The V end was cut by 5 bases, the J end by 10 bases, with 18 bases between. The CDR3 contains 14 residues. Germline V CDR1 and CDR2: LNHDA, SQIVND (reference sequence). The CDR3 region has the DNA TGTGCCAGTAGTCAAACAGGGTCCTGGATCCCCCAGCATTTT. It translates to CASSQTGSWIPQHF.

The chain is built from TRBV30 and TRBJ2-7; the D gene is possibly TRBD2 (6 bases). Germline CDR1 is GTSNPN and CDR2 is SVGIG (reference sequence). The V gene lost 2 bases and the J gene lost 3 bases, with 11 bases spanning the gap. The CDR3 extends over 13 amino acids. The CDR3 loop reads CAWSRGSFYEQYF. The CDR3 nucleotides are TGTGCCTGGAGTCGGGGGTCATTCTACGAGCAGTACTTC. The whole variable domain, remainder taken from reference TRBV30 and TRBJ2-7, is SQTIHQWPATLVQPVGSPLSLECTVEGTSNPNLYWYRQAAGRGLQLLFYSVGIGQISSEVPQNLSASRPQDRQFILSSKKLLLSDSGFYLCAWSRGSFYEQYFGPGTRLTVT.

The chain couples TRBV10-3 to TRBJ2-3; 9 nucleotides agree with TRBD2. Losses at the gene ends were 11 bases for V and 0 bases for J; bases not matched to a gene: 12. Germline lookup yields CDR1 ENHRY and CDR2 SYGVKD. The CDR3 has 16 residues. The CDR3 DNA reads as TGTGCCTCCGGTGCTAGCGGGGCCCTTAGCACAGATACGCAGTATTTT. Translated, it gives CASGASGALSTDTQYF.

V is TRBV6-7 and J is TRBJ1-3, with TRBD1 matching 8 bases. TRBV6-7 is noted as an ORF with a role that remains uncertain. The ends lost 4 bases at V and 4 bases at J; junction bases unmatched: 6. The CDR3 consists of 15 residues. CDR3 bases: TGTGCCAGCAGTTTGGGACAGGCTGGCGGAAACACCATATATTTT. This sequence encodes CASSLGQAGGNTIYF.

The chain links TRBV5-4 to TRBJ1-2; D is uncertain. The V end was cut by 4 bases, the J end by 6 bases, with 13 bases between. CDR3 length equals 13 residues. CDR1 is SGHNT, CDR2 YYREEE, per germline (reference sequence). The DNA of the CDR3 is TGTGCCAGCAGCGTGGGTGGCGGGCATGGCTACACCTTC. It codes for CASSVGGGHGYTF.

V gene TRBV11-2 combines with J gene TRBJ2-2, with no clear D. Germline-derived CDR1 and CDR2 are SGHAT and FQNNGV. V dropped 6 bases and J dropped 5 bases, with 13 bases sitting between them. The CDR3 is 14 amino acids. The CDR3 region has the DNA TGTGCCAGCAGGGGCTCCTTGAGAACCGGGGAGCTGTTTTTT. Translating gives CASRGSLRTGELFF.